The clone carrying this T cell receptor (beta chain) appeared once. Authors' data handling: Estimated nucleated cell counts came from reference gene primer amplification. Repertoires were generated with immunoSEQ multiplex PCR, while TCRdb's copy carries only in-frame clones and drops some. The V and J calls and clone size come from that table; D and trimming were worked out from the DNA. Of fewer than 400,000 clones listed, 90% to 95% are singletons. This sample was included in a study of blood T cell repertoires in COVID-19. Study-level background: Sources were T cells, B-cell-depleted T cells, or PBMCs; the material itself was cDNA or gDNA.

The germline CDR1 and CDR2 sequences are MNHEY and SVGAGI. This CDR3 is built from 14 residues. The V gene end was trimmed by 4 bases and the J gene end by 6 bases; junction bases not matched to a gene: 5. Ages ranged from about 18 to 89 years, with residence in fewer than 25 US areas. Within 2 weeks before study entry, exposed participants met a COVID-19 case. Specimen: PBMCs or T cells enriched from blood (not recorded which). The J gene is TRBJ1-1, the V gene TRBV6-5, with 10 bases matching TRBD1. This clonotype was obtained from a woman aged 25 to 39 who had been exposed to COVID-19. For the CDR3, the DNA is TGTGCCAGCAGTTCCGGGACAGGGGTACCTGAAGCTTTCTTT. This encodes CASSSGTGVPEAFF.